Listed below are T cell receptor beta chains from one sample, sequenced in a study of shared clonotypes between healthy human individuals. Only in-frame clones appear in the TCRdb table, and some are missing; sequencing was by immunoSEQ multiplex PCR. The sample lists 980,000 or so clones, over 75% occurring once. Sequenced material: memory CD4+ T cells sorted from blood. The receptors stem from a man in his late teens or twenties in good health. CDR3s include the opening cysteine and the closing phenylalanine or tryptophan.

>TRBJ2-7|TRBV5-6
CASSLKSGGISYEQYF
>TRBJ1-4|TRBV18
CASAPGQTEKLFF
>TRBJ2-1|TRBV7-6
CASSLATNNEQFF
>TRBJ1-2|TRBV19
CASSRWDRDYGYTF
>TRBJ1-2|TRBV5-4
CASGGVYGYTF
>TRBJ1-1|TRBV5-1
CASSLAPAVLDTEAFF
>TRBJ2-5|TRBV10-3
CAISELRLAGVAGETQYF
>TRBJ2-5|TRBV5-1
CASSGSSETQYF
>TRBJ1-3|TRBV19
CASKEGNTIYF
>TRBJ1-3|TRBV6-5
CASSSTGHGNTIYF
>TRBJ1-5|TRBV6-1
CASRPSGGNQPQHF
>TRBJ1-5|TRBV6-1
CASSESGSNQPQHF
>TRBJ2-5|TRBV28
CASSQNRGRLGTQYF
>TRBJ2-1|TRBV6-6
CASSYSGPETGEQFF
>TRBJ2-2|TRBV15
CATSRGSTGELFF
>TRBJ2-5|TRBV4-1
CASSQGGGAPQETQYF
>TRBJ2-7|TRBV9
CASSVGGTSGSAEQYF
>TRBJ2-1|TRBV10-2
CASSEAGEQFF
>TRBJ1-2|TRBV19
CASTRAGEGYGYTF
>TRBJ1-1|TRBV5-1
CASSLDNEVNTEAFF
>TRBJ2-7|TRBV6-1
CASSGQGRGYEQYF
>TRBJ2-1|TRBV4-1
CASSQESSGFVREQFF